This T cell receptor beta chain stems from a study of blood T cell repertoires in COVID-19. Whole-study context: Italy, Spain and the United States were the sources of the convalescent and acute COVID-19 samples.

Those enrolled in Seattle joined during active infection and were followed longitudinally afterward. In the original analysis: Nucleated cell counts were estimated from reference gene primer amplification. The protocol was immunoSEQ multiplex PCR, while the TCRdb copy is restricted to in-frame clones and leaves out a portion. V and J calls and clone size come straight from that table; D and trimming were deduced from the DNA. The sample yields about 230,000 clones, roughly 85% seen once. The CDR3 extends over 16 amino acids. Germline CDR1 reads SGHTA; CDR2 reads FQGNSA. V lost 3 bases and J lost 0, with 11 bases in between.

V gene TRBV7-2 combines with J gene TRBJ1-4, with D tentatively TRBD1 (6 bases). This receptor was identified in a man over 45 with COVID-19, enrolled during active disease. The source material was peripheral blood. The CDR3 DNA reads TGTGCCAGCAGCTTTGTTGGGGGCTCAACTAATGAAAAACTGTTTTTT. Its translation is CASSFVGGSTNEKLFF.